This T cell receptor beta chain was obtained from a study of blood T cell repertoires in COVID-19. The overall study: The United States, Italy and Spain provided the acute and convalescent COVID-19 samples. The cDNA or gDNA used as material had been derived from T cells, B-cell-depleted T cells, or PBMCs.

Assay used: immunoSEQ multiplex PCR; TCRdb lists only in-frame clones, some missing. The table lists about 380,000 clones, more than 75% of them singletons. Each participant's cohort was designated according to participant-reported clinical history. Two negative PCRs, clearance, or symptom resolution had been documented for recovered Cohort 3 donors. The ends lost 4 bases at V and 5 bases at J; junction bases unmatched: 6. The CDR3 is 14 residues long. Germline assignment: CDR1 LNHDA and CDR2 SQIVND (reference sequence). The TCR sequence derives from a man aged 25-45 years who had recovered from COVID-19. Specimen: PBMCs or T cells enriched from blood (not recorded which). V and J are TRBV19 and TRBJ1-2; TRBD1 aligns across 8 bases. CDR3 region: CASSNDRGRYGYTF. The CDR3 DNA sequence: TGTGCCAGTAGTAACGACAGGGGACGTTATGGCTACACCTTC.